The 4 T cell receptor beta chains listed next were all sequenced from one sample in a study of T-cell memory formation after mild COVID-19 (dated by TCRdb to the early 2020s). The library was made by 5' RACE. TCRdb names Illumina NovaSeq 6000 as the instrument used. Clones were called with MiXCR by TCRdb after fastp trimmed the public reads at Q25, and only in-frame beta chains were retained. Merged by CDR3 protein, the rows form single entries marked with the most common genes and DNA. Present in this sample are about 560,000 distinct CDR3 sequences, approximately 19% of which were seen just once. The top ten clonotypes cover about 12% of the sample. Material: PBMCs or a T cell subset sorted from them (not recorded which). These receptors all stem from an adult woman who had mild COVID-19 (a few samples of this study predate the infection). The sample titles of this study are shuffled in the database, so cell type and time point are left out; the donor was told from shared clones.

This chain uses TRBV7-2 with TRBJ1-2; D remains unclear. Germline V gene lookup returns CDR1 SGHTA and CDR2 FQGNSA. CDR3 length: 15 residues. V was shortened by 6 bases and J by 6 bases, with 20 bases between the two germline ends. The CDR3 here is CASRKRIGTADGYTF. CDR3 coding DNA: TGTGCCAGCAGGAAAAGAATTGGCACAGCAGATGGCTACACCTTC.

The CDR3 DNA reads as TGTGCCTGGAGTGTAACTTCCGGCGACACCATATATTTT. Its protein product is CAWSVTSGDTIYF. The rearrangement joins TRBV30 to TRBJ1-3; D not certain. The CDR3 runs 13 residues. The germline V gene encodes CDR1 GTSNPN and CDR2 SVGIG (reference sequence). Trimming took 0 bases from V and 8 from J, leaving 11 bases between them.

The CDR3 sequence is CASSIRGPRSTDTQYF. CDR3 bases: TGCGCCAGCAGCATCAGGGGGCCCAGGAGCACAGATACGCAGTATTTT. The rearrangement links TRBV5-1 to TRBJ2-3, with TRBD1 identical over 8 bases. V shed 4 bases, J shed 0 bases, and the junction held 7 bases outside the gene matches. The CDR3 consists of 16 residues. Germline V CDR1 and CDR2: SGHRS, YFSETQ.

This clonotype turned up a few times. Here the CDR3 DNA reads TGTGCCAGTAGGGTCCTGAACACCGGGGAGCTGTTTTTT. The encoded protein is CASRVLNTGELFF. The chain joins TRBV19 to TRBJ2-2; no clear D. Germline lookup yields CDR1 LNHDA and CDR2 SQIVND (reference sequence). Between the trimmed V and J ends, which lost 6 bases and 1 base, there was a span of 6 bases. CDR3 length: 13 residues. The whole variable domain, remainder taken from reference TRBV19 and TRBJ2-2, is DGGITQSPKYLFRKEGQNVTLSCEQNLNHDAMYWYRQDPGQGLRLIYYSQIVNDFQKGDIAEGYSVSREKKESFPLTVTSAQKNPTAFYLCASRVLNTGELFFGEGSRLTVL.